This T cell receptor (beta chain) was found in a study of beta chain features in type 1 diabetes. J gave up 5 bases and V 7 bases, and 8 bases lay outside the gene matches. This CDR3 contains 15 residues. The germline V gene encodes CDR1 PRHDT and CDR2 FYEKMQ (reference sequence). Expressed TCRB transcripts got sequenced, as all isolated RNA was reverse transcribed. Only in-frame clones appear in the TCRdb table, and some are missing; sequencing was by immunoSEQ multiplex PCR. The sample includes under 200,000 clones, 6.5% to 10% of them seen just once. About this clone itself: Its antigen is still unknown.

Study observations and caveats: HLA influence on TCRB rearrangement stayed unresolved here. Among patients, naive, central memory and Treg TCRB repertoires appeared more similar than among healthy donors. Among all four CD4+ subsets, Type 1 diabetes patients had TCRB CDR3s that were moderately but significantly shorter.

The chain employs TRBV13 and TRBJ2-1; 10 nucleotides agree with TRBD2. The receptor was isolated from a woman between 18 and 29 years old with type 1 diabetes. The sequencing input was central memory CD4+ T cells from blood. This CDR3 reads CASNKAGGGNNEQFF. For the CDR3, the DNA is TGTGCCAGCAACAAAGCGGGAGGGGGAAACAATGAGCAGTTCTTC.